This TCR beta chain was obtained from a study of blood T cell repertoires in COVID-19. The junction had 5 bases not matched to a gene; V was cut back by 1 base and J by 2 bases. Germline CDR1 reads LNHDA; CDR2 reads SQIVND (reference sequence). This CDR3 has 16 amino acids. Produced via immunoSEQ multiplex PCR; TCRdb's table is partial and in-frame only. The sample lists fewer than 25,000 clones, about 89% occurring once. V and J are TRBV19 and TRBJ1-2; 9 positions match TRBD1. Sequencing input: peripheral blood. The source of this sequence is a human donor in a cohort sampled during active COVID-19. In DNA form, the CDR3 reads TGTGCCAGTAGTATAGTCGGGACAGGGTCAAACTATGGCTACACCTTC. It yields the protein CASSIVGTGSNYGYTF.